The 25 T cell receptor beta chains presented below share a single source sample, sequenced in a study of T cell repertoires in aging, cancer and after chemotherapy. TRB rearrangements spanning V, D and J were amplified using mixed TRB-A/B primers. TCRdb reprocessed the multiplex PCR reads via MiXCR and lists one record per CDR3 protein. The sample records over a thousand distinct CDR3 sequences, 20% to 25% being singletons. TCR beta rearrangements were amplified from peripheral blood genomic DNA. The source material was blood. The receptors derive from a human donor with a blood cancer.

This sequence joins TRBV7-9 and TRBJ2-5, with D possibly matching TRBD2 (6 bases). The CDR3 runs 12 residues. Trimming took off 7 bases at V and 5 bases at J, with 11 bases between the two ends. Germline lookup yields CDR1 SEHNR and CDR2 FQNEAQ (reference sequence). The chain's CDR3 is CASNRESETQYF. CDR3 nucleotides: TGTGCCAGCAATCGGGAGAGTGAGACCCAGTACTTC. The variable domain in full, with the rest retrieved from reference TRBV7-9 and TRBJ2-5, is DTGVSQNPRHKITKRGQNVTFRCDPISEHNRLYWYRQTLGQGPEFLTYFQNEAQLEKSRLLSDRFSAERPKGSFSTLEIQRTEQGDSAMYLCASNRESETQYFGPGTRLLVL.

In its sample, this clonotype is large (0.1 to 1%). The rearrangement uses TRBV27 and TRBJ1-1; no clear D gene. Germline CDR1 and CDR2: MNHEY and SMNVEV (reference sequence). The CDR3 has 15 residues. The V and J ends lost 7 bases and 7 bases respectively, with 22 bases between them. The CDR3 sequence: CASIPTGSLGIEAFF. Written as DNA, the CDR3 is TGTGCCAGCATCCCCACTGGGTCCTTAGGAATTGAAGCTTTCTTT.

This chain connects TRBV4-3 to TRBJ2-5, with D tentatively TRBD1 or TRBD2 (5 bases each). V dropped 4 bases and J dropped 4 bases, with 16 bases sitting between them. The germline V gene has CDR1 LGHNA and CDR2 YSLEER. The CDR3 sequence is 15 residues long. CDR3 amino acids: CASSPGTYRSETQYF. The DNA for the CDR3 is TGCGCCAGCAGCCCCGGGACCTACAGGTCAGAGACCCAGTACTTC.

Judged by abundance, this clonotype is medium-sized. The rearrangement joins TRBV6-5 to TRBJ1-1; maybe TRBD1 (5 bases). This CDR3 has 16 amino acids. V lost 2 bases to trimming and J lost 5 bases, with 18 bases between them. Germline values: CDR1 MNHEY, CDR2 SVGAGI. CDR3: CASSYDSGTSWTEAFF. DNA for the CDR3: TGTGCCAGCAGTTACGATTCTGGGACCTCTTGGACTGAAGCTTTCTTT.

This clonotype is termed medium-sized (0.01 to 0.1%). The chain couples TRBV5-6 to TRBJ1-2; D is ambiguous. The CDR3 consists of 16 residues. V dropped 5 bases and J dropped 4 bases, with 21 bases sitting between them. The germline V gene has CDR1 SGHDT and CDR2 YYEEEE. In DNA, the CDR3 is TGTGCCAGCAGTTCGCATTTAACAGTGGTGATCTATGGCTACACCTTC. It specifies CASSSHLTVVIYGYTF. The variable domain in full, completed from reference TRBV5-6 and TRBJ1-2, reads DAGVTQSPTHLIKTRGQQVTLRCSPKSGHDTVSWYQQALGQGPQFIFQYYEEEERQRGNFPDRFSGHQFPNYSSELNVNALLLGDSALYLCASSSHLTVVIYGYTFGSGTRLTVV.

The sample holds a few counts of this clonotype. The chain uses TRBV14 and TRBJ2-7, with D unresolved. V was cut by 4 bases and J by 9 bases, with 10 bases left in between. CDR1 and CDR2 from the germline V gene are SGHDN and FVKESK. The CDR3 loop spans 11 amino acids. CDR3 sequence: CASSPSHAQYF. In DNA, the CDR3 is TGTGCCAGCAGCCCATCCCACGCGCAGTACTTC. Drawing the rest from reference TRBV14 and TRBJ2-7, the complete variable domain is EAGVTQFPSHSVIEKGQTVTLRCDPISGHDNLYWYRRVMGKEIKFLLHFVKESKQDESGMPNNRFLAERTGGTYSTLKVQPAELEDSGVYFCASSPSHAQYFGPGTRLTVT.

This clonotype qualifies as large (0.1 to 1%). The chain has TRBV12-3 or TRBV12-4 and TRBJ2-5; D ambiguous. The CDR3 spans 10 residues. V lost 8 bases, J lost 4 bases, and 5 bases lay in between. DNA for the CDR3: TGTGCCAGCGGGTTAGAGACCCAGTACTTC. Translated, it gives CASGLETQYF.

This clonotype is labeled medium-sized. V usage is TRBV12-3 or TRBV12-4 and J usage is TRBJ1-6; unclear D gene. There are 13 residues in the CDR3. The V gene lost 3 bases and the J gene lost 8 bases, with 8 bases spanning the gap. CDR3 protein: CASSFSGDSPLHF. The DNA for the CDR3 is TGTGCCAGCAGTTTCTCTGGTGATTCACCCCTCCACTTT.

This clonotype is judged large. V is TRBV6-6 and J is TRBJ1-5; 7 nucleotides line up with TRBD1. Germline CDR1 reads MNHNY; CDR2 reads SVGAGI (reference sequence). Trimming took 5 bases from V and 5 from J; bases not matched to a gene: 9. The CDR3 is 15 residues long. CDR3 residues: CASSPGQGVHQPQHF. In nucleotides, the CDR3 is TGTGCCAGCAGTCCTGGTCAGGGGGTGCATCAGCCCCAGCATTTT.

The chain employs TRBV20-1 and TRBJ2-5; a weak D match, TRBD2 (6 bases). The CDR3 runs 14 residues. Germline assignment: CDR1 DFQATT and CDR2 SNEGSKA (reference sequence). Trimming took 5 bases from V and 10 from J, leaving 23 bases between them. The CDR3: CSAEGRTAGYGQYF. The CDR3 DNA sequence: TGCAGTGCTGAAGGCCGGACGGCGGGGTATGGCCAGTACTTC.

Notes on this clonotype: Being one base from a much bigger clone, this may be a read error. V usage is TRBV7-6 and J usage is TRBJ1-4; possible D gene TRBD2, 5 bases. TRBJ2-2 matches the DNA end more closely, so the J call is doubtful. The CDR3 has 12 residues. Germline CDR1 and CDR2: SGHVS and FNYEAQ. The CDR3 loop reads CASRPSGVELFF. The CDR3 nucleotides are TGTGCCAGCAGACCCAGCGGAGTGGAGCTGTTTTTT.

CDR3 loop: CASSNRGGQCNKQFF. The CDR3 DNA reads TGTGCCAGCAGCAACCGGGGGGGCCAGTGTAATAAGCAGTTCTTC. The chain has TRBV6-1 and TRBJ2-1; 8 positions match TRBD2. V shed 6 bases and J 11 bases; nucleotides not matched to a gene: 15. The CDR3 contains 15 residues. Germline-derived CDR1 and CDR2 are MNHNS and SASEGT.

This clonotype was picked up a small number of times. J is TRBJ2-7 and V is TRBV6-5; no reliable D call. Per germline, CDR1 MNHEY and CDR2 SVGAGI. The CDR3 spans 13 residues. Trimming shortened V by 6 bases and J by 4 bases, and 13 bases separated the two germline ends. The CDR3 here is CASSHHGLYEQYF. The CDR3 DNA is TGTGCCAGCAGCCACCACGGGCTATACGAGCAGTACTTC.

This clonotype has just a few counts. The gene calls are TRBV7-2 and TRBJ2-7; TRBD2 aligns across 9 bases. With 3 bases clipped from V and 5 bases from J, the junction kept 5 bases outside the gene matches. Germline CDR1 and CDR2: SGHTA and FQGNSA. CDR3 size: 14 residues. The CDR3 region is CASSFGGGADEQYF. CDR3 in DNA: TGTGCCAGCAGCTTCGGCGGGGGGGCCGACGAGCAGTACTTC.

This clonotype is labeled as medium-sized. This chain uses TRBV5-4 with TRBJ1-4; 8 bases fit TRBD1. The trim removed 4 bases at V and 0 bases at J, leaving 2 bases unmatched. This CDR3 is built from 15 residues. CDR1 SGHNT and CDR2 YYREEE come from the germline V gene (reference sequence). The CDR3 sequence: CASSTGGSTNEKLFF. The CDR3 DNA sequence: TGTGCCAGCAGCACAGGGGGGTCAACTAATGAAAAACTGTTTTTT.

By share of the sample, this clonotype is large (0.1 to 1%). This chain connects TRBV2 to TRBJ2-7, with D unclear. Per germline, CDR1 SNHLY and CDR2 FYNNEI. This CDR3 is 12 amino acids long. Between the trimmed V and J ends, which lost 7 bases and 6 bases, there was a span of 13 bases. The CDR3 loop reads CASIVTRFEQYF. DNA for the CDR3: TGTGCCAGCATCGTAACCCGTTTCGAGCAGTACTTC.

This clonotype has more than one count but fewer than ten. V usage is TRBV21-1 and J usage is TRBJ2-5; TRBD1, the D gene given by the table, was not confirmed from the DNA. TRBV21-1 counts as a pseudogene. The CDR3 loop spans 14 amino acids. The CDR3 sequence is CASSHGGHQETQYF. CDR3 nucleotide sequence: TGTGCCAGCAGCCATGGGGGCCACCAAGAGACCCAGTACTTC.

This clonotype is classed as large. This chain uses TRBV30 with TRBJ2-7; TRBD1 agrees at 7 bases. Germline trimming cut 1 base from V and 3 bases from J; bases unmatched to any gene: 3. The CDR3 totals 13 residues. Germline V lookup: CDR1 GTSNPN, CDR2 SVGIG (reference sequence). CDR3 nucleotides: TGTGCCTGGAGTGAGGGGGCCGACTACGAGCAGTACTTC. Protein product: CAWSEGADYEQYF.

The rearrangement uses TRBV18 and TRBJ2-3, with D possibly being TRBD1 or TRBD2 (5 bases each). Trimming left V 3 bases short and J 4 bases short, with 8 bases between. Germline CDR1 KGHSH, CDR2 LQKENI. The CDR3 consists of 13 residues. This CDR3 reads CASSPGGSDTQYF. For the CDR3, the DNA is TGTGCCAGCTCACCTGGGGGTTCAGATACGCAGTATTTT.

V usage is TRBV19 and J usage is TRBJ1-5; D uncertain. V gave up 3 bases and J gave up 0 bases, with 6 bases separating them. This CDR3 has 14 amino acids. CDR1 is LNHDA and CDR2 is SQIVND in the germline V gene (reference sequence). As DNA, the CDR3 is TGTGCCAGTAGTATTGATGGTAGCAATCAGCCCCAGCATTTT. Translating it yields CASSIDGSNQPQHF.

Points on this clonotype: This may be a read error, as it is one base from a much larger clone. The J gene is TRBJ2-5, the V gene TRBV18; D may be TRBD2 (7 bases). Germline CDR1 and CDR2: KGHSH and LQKENI. The CDR3 totals 18 residues. The CDR3 protein is CVSSPGHQRLGRGETQYF. Here the CDR3 DNA reads TGTGTCAGCTCACCGGGACATCAGAGGTTGGGGCGGGGGGAGACCCAGTACTTC. Drawing the rest from reference TRBV18 and TRBJ2-5, the complete variable domain is NAGVMQNPRHLVRRRGQEARLRCSPMKGHSHVYWYRQLPEEGLKFMVYLQKENIIDESGMPKERFSAEFPKEGPSILRIQQVVRGDSAAYFCVSSPGHQRLGRGETQYFGPGTRLLVL.

This clonotype is labeled large. This chain uses TRBV19 with TRBJ2-1; a possible D gene is TRBD2 (5 bases). Germline V gives CDR1 LNHDA, CDR2 SQIVND (reference sequence). The V end was cut by 5 bases, the J end by 8 bases, with 10 bases between. The CDR3 extends over 12 amino acids. CDR3 region: CASSFGLDEQFF. The CDR3 nucleotides read TGTGCCAGTAGTTTTGGACTCGATGAGCAGTTCTTC.

The V gene is TRBV28, the J gene TRBJ2-2; 7 nucleotides align to TRBD2. V dropped 8 bases and J dropped 5; count of bases not matched to a gene: 2. The germline V gene has CDR1 MDHEN and CDR2 SYDVKM. The CDR3 loop spans 12 amino acids. CDR3 region: CASGEGTGELFF. The CDR3 bases are TGTGCCAGCGGGGAGGGGACCGGGGAGCTGTTTTTT.

Comments on this clonotype: With a much larger clone just one base away, this may be a read error. The CDR3 reads CASRDRALDYTEAFF. The CDR3 nucleotides are TGTGCCAGCAGGGACAGGGCATTAGATTACACTGAAGCTTTCTTT. The J gene is TRBJ1-1, the V gene TRBV27; 8 bases map to TRBD1. Germline values: CDR1 MNHEY, CDR2 SMNVEV (reference sequence). CDR3 length equals 15 residues. With V trimmed by 6 bases and J by 3 bases, 9 bases remained unmatched.

By sample share, this clonotype is large. The J gene is TRBJ2-3, the V gene TRBV29-1, with D unclear. CDR3 length equals 15 residues. Germline V CDR1 and CDR2: SQVTM, ANQGSEA. The V end lost 1 base, the J end lost 3 bases, and 14 bases lay between the germline ends. CDR3 in amino acids: CSVEGHIALTDTQYF. The CDR3 DNA reads TGCAGCGTTGAAGGGCACATTGCTCTGACAGATACGCAGTATTTT.